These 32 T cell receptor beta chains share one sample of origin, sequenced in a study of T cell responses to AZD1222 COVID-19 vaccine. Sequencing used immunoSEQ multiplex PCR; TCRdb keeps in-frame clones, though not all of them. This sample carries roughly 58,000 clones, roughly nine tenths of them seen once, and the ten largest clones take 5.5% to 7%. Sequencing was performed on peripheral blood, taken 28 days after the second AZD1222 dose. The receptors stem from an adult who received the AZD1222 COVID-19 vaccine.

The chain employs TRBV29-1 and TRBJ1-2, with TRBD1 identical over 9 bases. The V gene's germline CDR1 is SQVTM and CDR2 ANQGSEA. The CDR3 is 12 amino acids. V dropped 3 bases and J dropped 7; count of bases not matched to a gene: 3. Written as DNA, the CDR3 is TGCAGCGTTGATCCGGGACAGGGTGGCTACACCTTC. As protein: CSVDPGQGGYTF.

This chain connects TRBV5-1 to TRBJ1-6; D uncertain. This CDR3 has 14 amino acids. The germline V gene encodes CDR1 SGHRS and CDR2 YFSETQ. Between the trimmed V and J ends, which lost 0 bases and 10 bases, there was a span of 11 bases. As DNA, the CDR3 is TGCGCCAGCAGCTTGGAGGTGGGCTCCTCACCCCTCCACTTT. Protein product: CASSLEVGSSPLHF.

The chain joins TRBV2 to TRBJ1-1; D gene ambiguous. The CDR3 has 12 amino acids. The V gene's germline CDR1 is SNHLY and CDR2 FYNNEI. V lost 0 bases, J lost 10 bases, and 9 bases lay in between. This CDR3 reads CASSEAKVGAFF. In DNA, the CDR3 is TGTGCCAGCAGTGAAGCGAAAGTGGGAGCTTTCTTT.

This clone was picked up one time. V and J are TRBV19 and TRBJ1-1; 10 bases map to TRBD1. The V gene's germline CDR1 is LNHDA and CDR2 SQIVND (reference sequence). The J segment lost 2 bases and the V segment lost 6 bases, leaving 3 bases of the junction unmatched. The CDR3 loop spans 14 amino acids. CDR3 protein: CASRTGGANTEAFF. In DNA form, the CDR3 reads TGTGCCAGTAGGACAGGGGGCGCCAACACTGAAGCTTTCTTT.

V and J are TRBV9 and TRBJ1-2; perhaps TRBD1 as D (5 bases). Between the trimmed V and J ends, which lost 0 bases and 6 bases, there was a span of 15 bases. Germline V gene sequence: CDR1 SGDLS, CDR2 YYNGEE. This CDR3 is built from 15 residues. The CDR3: CASSVGKGIGDGYTF. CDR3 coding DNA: TGTGCCAGCAGCGTAGGAAAGGGGATTGGGGATGGCTACACCTTC.

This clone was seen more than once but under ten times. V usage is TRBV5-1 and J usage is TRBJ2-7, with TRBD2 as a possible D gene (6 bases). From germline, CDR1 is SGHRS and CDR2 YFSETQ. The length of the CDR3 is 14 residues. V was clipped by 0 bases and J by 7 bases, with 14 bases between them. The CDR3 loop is CASSLAAAGGEQYF. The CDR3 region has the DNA TGCGCCAGCAGCTTGGCCGCAGCAGGAGGGGAGCAGTACTTC.

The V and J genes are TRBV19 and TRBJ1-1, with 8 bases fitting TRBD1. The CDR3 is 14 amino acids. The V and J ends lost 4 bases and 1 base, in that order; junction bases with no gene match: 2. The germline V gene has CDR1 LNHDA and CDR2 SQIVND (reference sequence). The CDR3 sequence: CASSKGQGNTEAFF. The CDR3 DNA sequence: TGTGCCAGTAGTAAAGGACAGGGGAACACTGAAGCTTTCTTT.

The CDR3 DNA is TGTGCCAGCAGCCCCGAGGCCGACAGCATCTATGGCTACACCTTC. Translation: CASSPEADSIYGYTF. The chain carries TRBV7-8 and TRBJ1-2, with D tentatively TRBD1 (5 bases). V lost 5 bases and J lost 4, with 17 bases in between. CDR1 and CDR2 (germline): SGHVS, FQNEAQ. The CDR3 runs 15 residues.

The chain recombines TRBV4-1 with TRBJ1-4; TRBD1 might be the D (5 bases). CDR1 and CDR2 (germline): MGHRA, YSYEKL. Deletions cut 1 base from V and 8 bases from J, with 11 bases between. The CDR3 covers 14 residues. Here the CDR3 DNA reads TGCGCCAGCAGCCAAGTACAACGGGGGGAAAAACTGTTTTTT. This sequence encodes CASSQVQRGEKLFF.

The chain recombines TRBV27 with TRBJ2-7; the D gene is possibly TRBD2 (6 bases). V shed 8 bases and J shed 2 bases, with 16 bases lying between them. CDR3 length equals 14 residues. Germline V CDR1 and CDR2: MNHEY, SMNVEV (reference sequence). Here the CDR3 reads CASSREVRTYEQYF. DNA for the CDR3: TGTGCCAGCTCTAGGGAGGTAAGAACCTACGAGCAGTACTTC.

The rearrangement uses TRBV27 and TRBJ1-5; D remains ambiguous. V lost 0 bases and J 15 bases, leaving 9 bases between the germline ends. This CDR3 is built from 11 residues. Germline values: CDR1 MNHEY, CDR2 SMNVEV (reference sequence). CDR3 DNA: TGTGCCAGCAGTTTATCCTGGGGTAGGCATTTT. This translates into CASSLSWGRHF.

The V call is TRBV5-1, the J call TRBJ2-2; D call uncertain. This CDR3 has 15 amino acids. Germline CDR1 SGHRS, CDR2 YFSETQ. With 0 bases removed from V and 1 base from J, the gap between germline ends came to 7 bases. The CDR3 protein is CASSLAGLNTGELFF. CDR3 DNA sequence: TGCGCCAGCAGCTTGGCCGGGCTGAACACCGGGGAGCTGTTTTTT.

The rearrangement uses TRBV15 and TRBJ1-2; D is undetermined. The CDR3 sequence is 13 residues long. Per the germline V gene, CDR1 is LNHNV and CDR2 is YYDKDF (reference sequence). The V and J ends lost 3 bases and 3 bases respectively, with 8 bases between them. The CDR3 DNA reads TGTGCCACCAGCAGCGGGGTTTACTATGGCTACACCTTC. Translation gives CATSSGVYYGYTF.

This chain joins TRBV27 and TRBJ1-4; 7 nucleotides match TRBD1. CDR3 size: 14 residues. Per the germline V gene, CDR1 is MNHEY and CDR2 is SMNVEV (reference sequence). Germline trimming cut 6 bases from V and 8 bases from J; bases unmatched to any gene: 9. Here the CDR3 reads CASRGQTGLEKLFF. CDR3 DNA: TGTGCCAGCAGGGGACAGACGGGATTGGAAAAACTGTTTTTT.

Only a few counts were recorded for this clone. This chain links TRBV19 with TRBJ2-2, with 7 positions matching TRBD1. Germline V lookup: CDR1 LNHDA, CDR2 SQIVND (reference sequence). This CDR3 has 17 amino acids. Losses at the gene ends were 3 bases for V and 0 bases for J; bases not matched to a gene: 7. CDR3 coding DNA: TGTGCCAGTAGTATTGAGTGGACAGGACCGAACACCGGGGAGCTGTTTTTT. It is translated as CASSIEWTGPNTGELFF.

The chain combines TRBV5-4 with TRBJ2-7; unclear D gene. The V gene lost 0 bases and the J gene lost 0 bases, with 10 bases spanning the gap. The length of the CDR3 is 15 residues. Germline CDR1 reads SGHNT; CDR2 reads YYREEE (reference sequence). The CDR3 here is CASSLAGGSSYEQYF. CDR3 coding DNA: TGTGCCAGCAGCTTGGCTGGCGGCAGCTCCTACGAGCAGTACTTC.

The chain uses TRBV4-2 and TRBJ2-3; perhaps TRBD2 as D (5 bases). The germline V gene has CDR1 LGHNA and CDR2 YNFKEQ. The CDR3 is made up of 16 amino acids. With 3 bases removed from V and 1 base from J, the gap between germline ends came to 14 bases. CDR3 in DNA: TGTGCCAGCAGCCATCGTTTCGGGGATGGCACAGATACGCAGTATTTT. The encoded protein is CASSHRFGDGTDTQYF.

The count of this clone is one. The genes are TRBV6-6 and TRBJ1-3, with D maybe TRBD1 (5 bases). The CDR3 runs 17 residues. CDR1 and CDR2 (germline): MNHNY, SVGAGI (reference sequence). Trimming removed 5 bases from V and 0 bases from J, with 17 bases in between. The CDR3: CASSLDTSGFSGNTIYF. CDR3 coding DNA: TGTGCCAGCAGTCTAGATACCTCAGGGTTCTCTGGAAACACCATATATTTT.

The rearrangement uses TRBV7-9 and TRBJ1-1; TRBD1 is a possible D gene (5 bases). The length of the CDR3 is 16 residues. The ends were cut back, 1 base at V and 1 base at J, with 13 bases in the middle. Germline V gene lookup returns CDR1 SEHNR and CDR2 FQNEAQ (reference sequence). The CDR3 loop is CASSLGAGRGNTEAFF. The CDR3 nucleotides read TGTGCCAGCAGCTTAGGCGCAGGGAGGGGGAACACTGAAGCTTTCTTT.

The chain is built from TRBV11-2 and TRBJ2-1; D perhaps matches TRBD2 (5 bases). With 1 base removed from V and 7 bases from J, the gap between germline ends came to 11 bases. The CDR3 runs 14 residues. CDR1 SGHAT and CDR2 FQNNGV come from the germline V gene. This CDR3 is CASSLGLRGNEQFF. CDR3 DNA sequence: TGTGCCAGCAGCTTAGGGCTTCGGGGAAATGAGCAGTTCTTC.

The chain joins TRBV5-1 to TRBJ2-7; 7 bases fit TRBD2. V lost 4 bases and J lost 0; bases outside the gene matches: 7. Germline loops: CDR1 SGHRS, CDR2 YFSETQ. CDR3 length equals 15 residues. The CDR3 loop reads CASSRTGLFSYEQYF. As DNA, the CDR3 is TGCGCCAGCAGCCGTACGGGACTATTCTCCTACGAGCAGTACTTC.

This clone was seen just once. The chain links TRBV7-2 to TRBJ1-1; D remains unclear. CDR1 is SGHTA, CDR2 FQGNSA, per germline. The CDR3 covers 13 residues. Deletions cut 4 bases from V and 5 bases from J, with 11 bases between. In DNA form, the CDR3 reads TGTGCCAGCAGCTCCCAGGAGATGACTGAAGCTTTCTTT. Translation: CASSSQEMTEAFF.

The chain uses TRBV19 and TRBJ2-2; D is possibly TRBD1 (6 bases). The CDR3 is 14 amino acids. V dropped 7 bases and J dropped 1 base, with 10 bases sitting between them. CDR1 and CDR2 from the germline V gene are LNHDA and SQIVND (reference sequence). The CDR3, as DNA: TGTGCCAGTATGAGGGGGAGGAACACCGGGGAGCTGTTTTTT. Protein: CASMRGRNTGELFF. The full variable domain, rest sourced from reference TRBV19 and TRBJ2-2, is DGGITQSPKYLFRKEGQNVTLSCEQNLNHDAMYWYRQDPGQGLRLIYYSQIVNDFQKGDIAEGYSVSREKKESFPLTVTSAQKNPTAFYLCASMRGRNTGELFFGEGSRLTVL.

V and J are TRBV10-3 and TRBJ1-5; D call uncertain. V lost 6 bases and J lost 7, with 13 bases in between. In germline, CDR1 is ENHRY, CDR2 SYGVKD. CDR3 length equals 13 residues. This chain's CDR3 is CAIRDWIGQPQHF. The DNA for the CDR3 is TGTGCCATCAGGGATTGGATCGGGCAGCCCCAGCATTTT.

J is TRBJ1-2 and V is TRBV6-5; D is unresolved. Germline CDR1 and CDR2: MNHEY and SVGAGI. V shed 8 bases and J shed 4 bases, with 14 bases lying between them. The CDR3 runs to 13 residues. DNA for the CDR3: TGTGCCAGCGTGGGGAGGGTGGGCTATGGCTACACCTTC. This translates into CASVGRVGYGYTF.

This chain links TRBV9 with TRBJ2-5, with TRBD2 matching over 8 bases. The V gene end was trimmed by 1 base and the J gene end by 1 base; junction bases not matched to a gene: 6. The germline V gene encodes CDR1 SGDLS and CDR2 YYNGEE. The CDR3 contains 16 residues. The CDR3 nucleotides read TGTGCCAGCAGCGTATACAGCGGGGGCCTCCAAGAGACCCAGTACTTC. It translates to CASSVYSGGLQETQYF.

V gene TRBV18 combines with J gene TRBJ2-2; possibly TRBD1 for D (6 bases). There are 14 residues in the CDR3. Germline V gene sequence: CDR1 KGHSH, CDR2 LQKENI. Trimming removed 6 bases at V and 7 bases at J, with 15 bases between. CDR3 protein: CASSPSTGFGELFF. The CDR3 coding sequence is TGTGCCAGCTCGCCCTCAACAGGGTTCGGGGAGCTGTTTTTT.

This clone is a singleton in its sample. The CDR3 region is CASSQKGLSYGYTF. CDR3 DNA sequence: TGTGCCAGCAGTCAAAAGGGCCTTTCCTATGGCTACACCTTC. The chain carries TRBV27 and TRBJ1-2; the D is unclear. This CDR3 contains 14 residues. Per germline, CDR1 MNHEY and CDR2 SMNVEV (reference sequence). V gave up 5 bases and J gave up 4 bases, with 14 bases separating them.

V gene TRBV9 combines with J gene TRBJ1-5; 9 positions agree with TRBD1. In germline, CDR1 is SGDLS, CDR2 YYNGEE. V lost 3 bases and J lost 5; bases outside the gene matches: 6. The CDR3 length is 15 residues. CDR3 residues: CASSAFGTGHQPQHF. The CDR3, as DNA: TGTGCCAGCAGCGCCTTCGGGACAGGGCATCAGCCCCAGCATTTT.

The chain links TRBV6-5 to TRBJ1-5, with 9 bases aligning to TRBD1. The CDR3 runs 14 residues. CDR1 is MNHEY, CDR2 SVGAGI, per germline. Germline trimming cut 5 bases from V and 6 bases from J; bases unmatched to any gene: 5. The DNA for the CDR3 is TGTGCCAGCAGTCGGGACAGGGTCGGTCAGCCCCAGCATTTT. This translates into CASSRDRVGQPQHF.

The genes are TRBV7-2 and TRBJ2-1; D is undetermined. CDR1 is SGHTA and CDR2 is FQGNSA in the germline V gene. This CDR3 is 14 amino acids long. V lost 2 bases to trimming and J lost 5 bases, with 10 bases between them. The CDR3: CASSLILGNNEQFF. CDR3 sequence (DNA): TGTGCCAGCAGCTTAATCCTGGGAAACAATGAGCAGTTCTTC.

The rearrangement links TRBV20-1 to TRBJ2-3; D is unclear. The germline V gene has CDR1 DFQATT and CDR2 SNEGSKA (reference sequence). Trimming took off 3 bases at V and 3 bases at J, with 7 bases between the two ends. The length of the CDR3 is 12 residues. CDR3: CSASELTDTQYF. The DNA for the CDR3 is TGCAGTGCTAGTGAGTTAACAGATACGCAGTATTTT.